A single sample gave rise to the 13 T cell receptor beta chains below, sequenced in a study of T cell changes during pregnancy in multiple sclerosis. The repertoire was sequenced with immunoSEQ multiplex PCR; TCRdb's copy has only in-frame clones and lacks some. The profile covers about 100,000 clones, with roughly 90% appearing a single time and 0.78% taken by the ten largest. The source material was peripheral blood, sampled in the third trimester of pregnancy. These receptors were taken from a female donor in good health, enrolled as a control in a pregnancy study.

The gene calls are TRBV27 and TRBJ1-1; D not certain. This CDR3 is built from 14 residues. Germline assignment: CDR1 MNHEY and CDR2 SMNVEV (reference sequence). The V end was cut by 2 bases, the J end by 0 bases, with 7 bases between. CDR3 sequence (DNA): TGTGCCAGCAGTTTAATCGGGGTGAACACTGAAGCTTTCTTT. This gives the protein CASSLIGVNTEAFF.

The chain combines TRBV27 with TRBJ2-7; D may be TRBD2 (5 bases). Trimming shortened V by 7 bases and J by 0 bases, and 10 bases separated the two germline ends. The CDR3 length is 13 residues. The germline V gene has CDR1 MNHEY and CDR2 SMNVEV (reference sequence). The CDR3 region is CASTKDSSYEQYF. The CDR3 DNA reads as TGTGCCAGCACAAAGGACTCCTCCTACGAGCAGTACTTC.

The CDR3 DNA reads as TGTGCCAGCAGTGAGCAGGATAATTCACCCCTCCACTTT. Amino acid sequence: CASSEQDNSPLHF. The chain joins TRBV25-1 to TRBJ1-6; no definite D call. V was shortened by 3 bases and J by 5 bases, with 5 bases between the two germline ends. CDR1 MGHDK and CDR2 SYGVNS come from the germline V gene. This CDR3 is built from 13 residues.

This sequence joins TRBV11-2 and TRBJ2-7; unclear D gene. The CDR3 is 13 residues long. The ends were cut back, 0 bases at V and 3 bases at J, with 6 bases in the middle. Germline CDR1 is SGHAT and CDR2 is FQNNGV. In DNA, the CDR3 is TGTGCCAGCAGCTTAGAGTCCAGCTACGAGCAGTACTTC. It codes for CASSLESSYEQYF.

The chain has TRBV27 and TRBJ1-4; D ambiguous. V was cut by 4 bases and J by 8 bases, with 14 bases left in between. Per germline, CDR1 MNHEY and CDR2 SMNVEV (reference sequence). This CDR3 contains 14 residues. The DNA of the CDR3 is TGTGCCAGCAGTTCATCCCTCGGGGAAGAAAAACTGTTTTTT. Protein sequence: CASSSSLGEEKLFF.

The gene calls are TRBV2 and TRBJ1-5; D perhaps matches TRBD1 (5 bases). V gave up 6 bases and J gave up 1 base, with 13 bases separating them. The length of the CDR3 is 15 residues. The germline V gene encodes CDR1 SNHLY and CDR2 FYNNEI. The CDR3 DNA reads as TGTGCCAGCAGGGCCTCAGACAGAAGCAATCAGCCCCAGCATTTT. Translation gives CASRASDRSNQPQHF.

CDR3 sequence reads: CASSFQVGGHTEAFF. The CDR3 coding sequence is TGTGCCAGCAGCTTCCAAGTAGGGGGCCACACTGAAGCTTTCTTT. The V call is TRBV7-2, the J call TRBJ1-1, with TRBD1 matching 7 bases. J was trimmed by 3 bases and V by 3 bases; bases with no gene match: 7. In germline, CDR1 is SGHTA, CDR2 FQGNSA. This CDR3 is 15 amino acids long.

The chain combines TRBV27 with TRBJ1-2, with TRBD1 as a possible D gene (5 bases). This CDR3 region has 11 residues. From germline, CDR1 is MNHEY and CDR2 SMNVEV (reference sequence). V was clipped by 8 bases and J by 4 bases, with 8 bases between them. The CDR3 is CASLGAYGYTF. The CDR3 DNA reads as TGTGCCAGCCTAGGGGCCTATGGCTACACCTTC.

This rearrangement joins TRBV5-1 to TRBJ1-1, with 11 positions matching TRBD1. Germline V gene sequence: CDR1 SGHRS, CDR2 YFSETQ. The CDR3 totals 14 residues. V dropped 4 bases and J dropped 6; count of bases not matched to a gene: 5. CDR3 protein: CASSPPGQGAEAFF. DNA for the CDR3: TGCGCCAGCAGCCCACCGGGACAGGGGGCTGAAGCTTTCTTT.

J is TRBJ2-7 and V is TRBV6-6; maybe TRBD2 (6 bases). Trimming cost V 6 bases and J 1 base, with 7 bases left between them. The CDR3 runs 12 residues. The germline V gene encodes CDR1 MNHNY and CDR2 SVGAGI (reference sequence). The CDR3 DNA sequence: TGTGCCAGCAGGGAGGGTTCCTACGAGCAGTACTTC. Its protein is CASREGSYEQYF.

The chain couples TRBV7-9 to TRBJ2-1; a possible D gene is TRBD2 (7 bases). The V gene's germline CDR1 is SEHNR and CDR2 FQNEAQ (reference sequence). The CDR3 has 16 amino acids. V lost 6 bases to trimming and J lost 3 bases, with 18 bases between them. CDR3 residues: CASSLASGDNYNEQFF. As DNA, the CDR3 is TGTGCCAGCAGTTTGGCCAGCGGGGACAACTACAATGAGCAGTTCTTC. The variable domain in full, with the rest retrieved from reference TRBV7-9 and TRBJ2-1, is DTGVSQNPRHKITKRGQNVTFRCDPISEHNRLYWYRQTLGQGPEFLTYFQNEAQLEKSRLLSDRFSAERPKGSFSTLEIQRTEQGDSAMYLCASSLASGDNYNEQFFGPGTRLTVL.

The chain couples TRBV18 to TRBJ2-5; 7 nucleotides agree with TRBD1. Trimming removed 2 bases from V and 5 bases from J; junction bases left unmatched: 14. The germline V gene encodes CDR1 KGHSH and CDR2 LQKENI. CDR3 size: 17 residues. The CDR3: CASSPVSTGTFLETQYF. The CDR3 DNA reads as TGTGCCAGCTCACCAGTTTCGACAGGGACCTTCCTGGAGACCCAGTACTTC.

The chain recombines TRBV6-5 with TRBJ2-7; 9 bases align to TRBD1. V shed 2 bases and J 4 bases; nucleotides not matched to a gene: 9. The CDR3 has 16 residues. The germline gives CDR1 MNHEY, CDR2 SVGAGI. DNA for the CDR3: TGTGCCAGCAGTTACGGTAGCCGGGACAGGGTTTACGAGCAGTACTTC. It encodes CASSYGSRDRVYEQYF.